This is a list of T cell receptor beta chains from one sample in a study of T-cell memory formation after mild COVID-19. TCRdb re-derived calls from the 5' RACE reads in MiXCR, one entry per CDR3 protein. The profile shows just over 350,000 distinct CDR3 sequences, around an eighth of them singletons. What was sequenced was PBMCs or a T cell subset sorted from them (not recorded which). The source is a man between 18 and 29 years old who had mild COVID-19 (a few samples of this study predate the infection). Cell type and time point are not known. CDR3s include the opening cysteine and the closing phenylalanine or tryptophan. D genes are given only for firm matches. The size entry is marked missing in some rows and otherwise reads once, few, many or a size class.

CDR3 protein,CDR3 DNA,V gene,clone size,D gene,J gene
CASSPHPRVPAEAFF,TGTGCCAGCTCACCGCACCCACGAGTCCCAGCTGAAGCTTTCTTT,TRBV18,few,-,TRBJ1-1
CASSTTTGNYGYTF,TGTGCCAGCAGCACCACGACAGGAAACTATGGCTACACCTTC,TRBV9,few,-,TRBJ1-2
CASSPVSEWTQYF,TGTGCCAGCAGCCCAGTATCGGAATGGACCCAGTACTTC,TRBV7-2,few,-,TRBJ2-5
CATSDSDRGTANEQFF,TGTGCCACCAGTGACTCAGACAGGGGGACGGCCAATGAGCAGTTCTTC,TRBV24-1,few,TRBD1,TRBJ2-1
CASALRPNTEAFF,TGTGCCAGCGCACTCAGGCCCAACACTGAAGCTTTCTTT,TRBV6-1,-,-,TRBJ1-1
CSASGGAIYNEQFF,TGCAGTGCTAGCGGGGGGGCCATCTACAATGAGCAGTTCTTC,TRBV20-1,few,TRBD2,TRBJ2-1
CASSHQKGVDTQYF,TGTGCCAGTAGTCACCAGAAAGGAGTAGATACGCAGTATTTT,TRBV19,few,-,TRBJ2-3
CSAEPPRGNTIYF,TGCAGTGCCGAGCCCCCCCGGGGAAACACCATATATTTT,TRBV20-1,few,-,TRBJ1-3
CATSRVTGAAKNIQYF,TGTGCCACCAGCAGAGTTACAGGTGCCGCCAAAAACATTCAGTACTTC,TRBV15,many,-,TRBJ2-4
CASSLGDRGPNEQFF,TGTGCCAGCAGCTTAGGTGACAGGGGGCCAAATGAGCAGTTCTTC,TRBV7-3,-,TRBD1,TRBJ2-1
CASSPRQGVVAYQSQHF,TGTGCCAGTAGTCCGCGACAGGGGGTAGTCGCCTATCAGTCCCAGCATTTT,TRBV19,-,TRBD1,TRBJ1-5
CASSLSNSNQPQHF,TGTGCCAGCAGTCTCAGCAACAGCAATCAGCCCCAGCATTTT,TRBV12-3/TRBV12-4,few,-,TRBJ1-5
CAIYGPTGELFF,TGTGCCATCTACGGGCCCACCGGGGAGCTGTTTTTT,TRBV7-6,few,-,TRBJ2-2
CSAGQGAWVYGYTF,TGCAGTGCCGGGCAGGGGGCTTGGGTTTATGGCTACACCTTC,TRBV20-1,-,TRBD1,TRBJ1-2
CASIRPPVTYGYTF,TGTGCCAGCATTCGACCCCCAGTGACCTATGGCTACACCTTC,TRBV12-3/TRBV12-4,-,-,TRBJ1-2
CSVEDPQGLNTEAFF,TGCAGCGTTGAAGACCCTCAGGGATTGAACACTGAAGCTTTCTTT,TRBV29-1,-,-,TRBJ1-1
CGLQGFVSEKLFF,TGCGGGCTACAGGGGTTCGTGAGTGAAAAACTGTTTTTT,TRBV20-1,few,TRBD1,TRBJ1-4
CASLLRGGATYEQYF,TGTGCCAGCCTTCTTCGAGGCGGGGCAACCTACGAGCAGTACTTC,TRBV2,few,-,TRBJ2-7
CASSLPGLGDGYTF,TGCGCCAGCAGCCTCCCGGGGCTTGGTGATGGCTACACCTTC,TRBV5-1,-,-,TRBJ1-2
CASSQDRGTRNTGELFF,TGCGCCAGCAGCCAAGATAGAGGGACACGGAACACCGGGGAGCTGTTTTTT,TRBV4-1,few,-,TRBJ2-2
CSAREAKTYNEQFF,TGCAGTGCTAGAGAGGCTAAAACCTACAATGAGCAGTTCTTC,TRBV20-1,-,-,TRBJ2-1
CASSQDTSSETQYF,TGCGCCAGCAGCCAAGATACTAGCTCCGAGACCCAGTACTTC,TRBV4-3,few,-,TRBJ2-5
CSARDLGGGKDTQYF,TGCAGTGCTAGAGACCTTGGCGGGGGGAAGGATACGCAGTATTTT,TRBV20-1,-,TRBD2,TRBJ2-3
CASSLARLESRVDTGELFF,TGTGCCAGCAGCTTAGCGCGACTCGAAAGCAGGGTGGACACCGGGGAGCTGTTTTTT,TRBV7-9,few,-,TRBJ2-2
CASRVLGGNTEAFF,TGTGCCAGCAGGGTTTTGGGGGGAAACACTGAAGCTTTCTTT,TRBV28,few,-,TRBJ1-1
CASSYSGQGSYEQYF,TGTGCCAGCAGTTACTCTGGACAGGGTTCCTACGAGCAGTACTTC,TRBV6-5,-,TRBD1,TRBJ2-7